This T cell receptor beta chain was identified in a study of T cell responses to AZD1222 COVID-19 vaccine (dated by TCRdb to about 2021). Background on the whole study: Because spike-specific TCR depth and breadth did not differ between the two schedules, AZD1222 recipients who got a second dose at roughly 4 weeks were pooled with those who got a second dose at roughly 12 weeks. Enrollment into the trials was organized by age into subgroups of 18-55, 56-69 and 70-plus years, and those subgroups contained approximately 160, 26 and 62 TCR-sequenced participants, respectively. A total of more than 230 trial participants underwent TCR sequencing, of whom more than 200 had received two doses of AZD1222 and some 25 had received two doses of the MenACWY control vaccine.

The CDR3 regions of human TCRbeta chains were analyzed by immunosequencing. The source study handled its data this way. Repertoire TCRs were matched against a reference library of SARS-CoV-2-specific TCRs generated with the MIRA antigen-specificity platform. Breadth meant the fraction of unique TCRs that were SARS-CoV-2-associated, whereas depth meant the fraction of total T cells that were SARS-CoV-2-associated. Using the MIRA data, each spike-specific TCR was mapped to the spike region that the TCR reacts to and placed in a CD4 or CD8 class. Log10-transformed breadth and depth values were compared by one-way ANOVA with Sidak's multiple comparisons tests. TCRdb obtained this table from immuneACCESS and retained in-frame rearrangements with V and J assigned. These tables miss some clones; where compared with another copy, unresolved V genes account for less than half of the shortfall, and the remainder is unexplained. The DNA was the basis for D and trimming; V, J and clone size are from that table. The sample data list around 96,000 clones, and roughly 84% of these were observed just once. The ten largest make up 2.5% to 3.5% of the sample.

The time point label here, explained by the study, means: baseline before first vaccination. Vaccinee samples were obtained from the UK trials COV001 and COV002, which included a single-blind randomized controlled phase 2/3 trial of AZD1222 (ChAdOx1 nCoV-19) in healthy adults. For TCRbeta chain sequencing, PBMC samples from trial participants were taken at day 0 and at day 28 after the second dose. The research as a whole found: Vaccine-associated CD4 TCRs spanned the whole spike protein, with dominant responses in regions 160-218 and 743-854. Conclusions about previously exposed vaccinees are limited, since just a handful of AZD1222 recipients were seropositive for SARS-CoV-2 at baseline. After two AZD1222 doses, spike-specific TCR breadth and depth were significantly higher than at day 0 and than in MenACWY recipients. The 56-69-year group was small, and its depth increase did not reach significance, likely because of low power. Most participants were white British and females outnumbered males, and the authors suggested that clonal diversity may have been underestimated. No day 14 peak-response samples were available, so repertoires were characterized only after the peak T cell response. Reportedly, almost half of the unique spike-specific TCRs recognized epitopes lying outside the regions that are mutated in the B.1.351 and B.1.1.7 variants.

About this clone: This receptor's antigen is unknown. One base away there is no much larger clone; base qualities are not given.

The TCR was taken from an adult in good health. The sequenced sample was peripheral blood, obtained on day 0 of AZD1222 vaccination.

In nucleotides, the sequence is TGTGCCAGCAGCTTAGTAGGGGGAGGCTCCTACGAGCAGTACTTC. Translated, this gives CASSLVGGGSYEQYF. This chain joins TRBV7-9 to TRBJ2-7, with the D call tentatively TRBD1 or TRBD2, each fitting 6 bases. The CDR3 runs 15 amino acids, cysteine and phenylalanine included. Only the CDR3 portion is preserved as DNA: 45 bases, with reading frame beginning at the first base. V drops 1 base and J drops 0 bases, leaving 10 bases in between. In the germline V gene (reference sequence), CDR1 corresponds to SEHNR and CDR2 to FQNEAQ.